This paragraph covers one T cell receptor (beta chain) sequence. Its specificity is unknown. This sample was included in a study of OX40 agonist ivuxolimab in advanced cancers. In the study overall: Prior anti-PD-1, anti-PD-L1 or anti-CTLA-4 therapy did not bar entry, and approximately 40% had some. Regarding the study as a whole: Within 6 weeks, CD4+ and CD8+ blood T cells expanded clonally at 0.1 to 3.0 mg/kg.

Data came from immunoSEQ multiplex PCR; TCRdb stores just in-frame clones and leaves some out. Of over 45,000 clones in the sample, approximately 86% are singletons; the top ten hold 2.5% to 3.5%. The CDR3 extends over 13 amino acids. Trimming removed 8 bases at V and 2 bases at J, with 10 bases between. CDR1 and CDR2 (germline): SNHLY, FYNNEI. No patient had autoimmune disease or received systemic immunosuppression. Sequences were derived from CD4+ or CD8+ T cells sorted from blood, sampled in a trial of the OX40 agonist ivuxolimab. This sequence was found in an adult with an advanced solid tumor such as melanoma, head and neck, liver or kidney cancer. V usage is TRBV2 and J usage is TRBJ1-5; D is possibly TRBD1 (6 bases). CDR3 loop: CASRTARNQPQHF. CDR3 bases: TGTGCCAGCCGGACAGCCCGCAATCAGCCCCAGCATTTT.